This T cell receptor beta chain was retrieved from a study of beta chain features in type 1 diabetes. Overall study results and limits: Type 1 diabetes patients had moderately but significantly shorter TCRB CDR3s in all four CD4+ subsets.

Expressed TCRB transcripts were sequenced, since all the RNA that had been isolated was reverse transcribed. The method was immunoSEQ multiplex PCR; TCRdb's version includes in-frame clones alone and lacks a portion of them. In the table there are approximately 730,000 clones, over 10% of which are singletons. The table lists this clone with a few counts. The antigen remains unidentified. This sequence was found in a man younger than 35 with type 1 diabetes. The sample taken for sequencing was naive CD4+ T cells from blood.

For the CDR3, the DNA is TGTGCTAGTGGTTTGGGAACAGGGGGCCGCCAAGAGACCCAGTACTTC. The encoded protein is CASGLGTGGRQETQYF. The rearrangement uses TRBV12-5 and TRBJ2-5; 9 bases align to TRBD1. J gave up 1 base and V 1 base, and 4 bases lay outside the gene matches. Germline V CDR1 and CDR2: LGHNT, FRNRAP. The CDR3 loop spans 16 amino acids.